Listed below are T cell receptor beta chains from one sample, sequenced in a study of blood T cell repertoires in COVID-19. Assay: immunoSEQ multiplex PCR; the TCRdb copy retains only in-frame clones and omits some. Here the sample spans roughly 330,000 clones, over 75% being singletons. Specimen: PBMCs or T cells enriched from blood (not recorded which). The origin of the receptors is a man between 25 and 39 years old who had recovered from COVID-19. CDR3s include the opening cysteine and the closing phenylalanine or tryptophan. D genes are given only for firm matches.

TRBJ1-1 NA TRBV7-9 CASVRRGSTEAFF TGTGCCAGCGTCAGAAGAGGATCCACTGAAGCTTTCTTT
TRBJ1-3 NA TRBV10-3 CAISESRGSGNTIYF TGTGCCATCAGTGAGTCACGGGGCTCTGGAAACACCATATATTTT
TRBJ1-1 NA TRBV5-6 CASSLSGLVNTEAFF TGTGCCAGCAGCTTGTCAGGGCTCGTGAACACTGAAGCTTTCTTT
TRBJ1-5 NA TRBV5-8 CASRGISWPQHF TGTGCTTCGAGGGGGATAAGTTGGCCCCAGCATTTT
TRBJ2-3 TRBD2 TRBV6-4 CASSERSSGGSDTQYF TGTGCCAGCAGCGAACGAAGTAGCGGGGGCTCAGATACGCAGTATTTT
TRBJ1-5 NA TRBV30 CAWSEAGLQPQHF TGTGCCTGGAGCGAAGCTGGGCTTCAGCCCCAGCATTTT
TRBJ2-7 TRBD1 TRBV6-5 CASRRTGSYEQYF TGTGCCAGCAGACGGACAGGGAGTTACGAGCAGTACTTC
TRBJ2-7 TRBD1 TRBV28 CASSFRQGAGREQYF TGTGCCAGCAGTTTTCGGCAGGGGGCAGGTCGGGAGCAGTACTTC
TRBJ2-5 NA TRBV10-3 CAIGDGEYETQYF TGTGCCATCGGGGATGGGGAGTATGAGACCCAGTACTTC
TRBJ1-2 NA TRBV7-9 CASSPSGGWVGYGYTF TGTGCCAGCAGCCCAAGCGGGGGCTGGGTCGGCTATGGCTACACCTTC